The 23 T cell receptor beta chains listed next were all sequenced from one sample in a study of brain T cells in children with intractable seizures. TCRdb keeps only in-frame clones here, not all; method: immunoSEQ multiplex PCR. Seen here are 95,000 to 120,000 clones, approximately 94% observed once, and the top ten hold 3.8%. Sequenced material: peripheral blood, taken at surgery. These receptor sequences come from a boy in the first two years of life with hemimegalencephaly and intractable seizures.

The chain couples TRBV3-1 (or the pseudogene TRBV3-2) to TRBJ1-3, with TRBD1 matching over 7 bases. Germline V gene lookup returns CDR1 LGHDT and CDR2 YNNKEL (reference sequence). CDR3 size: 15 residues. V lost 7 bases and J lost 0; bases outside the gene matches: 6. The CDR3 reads CASIKQGSSGNTIYF. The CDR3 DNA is TGTGCCAGCATTAAACAGGGGAGCTCTGGAAACACCATATATTTT.

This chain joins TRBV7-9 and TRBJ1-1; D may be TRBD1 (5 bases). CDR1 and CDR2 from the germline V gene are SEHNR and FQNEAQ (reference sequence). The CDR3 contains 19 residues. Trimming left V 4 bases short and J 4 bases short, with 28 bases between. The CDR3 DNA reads TGTGCCAGCAGCTCCTACCCCCCGTGGGGGAGGGGTTATGGCACTGAAGCTTTCTTT. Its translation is CASSSYPPWGRGYGTEAFF.

CDR3 loop: CASSFGLAGGDTQYF. In DNA, the CDR3 is TGTGCCAGCAGCTTCGGACTAGCGGGAGGAGATACGCAGTATTTT. This sequence joins TRBV7-2 and TRBJ2-3; 14 bases align to TRBD2. V shed 3 bases, J shed 5 bases, and the junction held 1 base outside the gene matches. The germline CDR1 and CDR2 sequences are SGHTA and FQGNSA. This CDR3 has 15 amino acids.

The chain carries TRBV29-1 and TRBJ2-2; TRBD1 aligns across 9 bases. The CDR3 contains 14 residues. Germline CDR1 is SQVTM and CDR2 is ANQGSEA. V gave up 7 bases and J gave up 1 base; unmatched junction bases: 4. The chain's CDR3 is CSAAGQGNTGELFF. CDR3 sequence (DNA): TGCAGCGCTGCGGGACAGGGGAACACCGGGGAGCTGTTTTTT.

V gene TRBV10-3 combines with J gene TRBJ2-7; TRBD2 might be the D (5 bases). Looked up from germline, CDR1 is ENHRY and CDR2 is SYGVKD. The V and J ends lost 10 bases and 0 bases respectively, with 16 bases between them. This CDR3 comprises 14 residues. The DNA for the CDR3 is TGTGCCACGAGGCGGCTAGCTGACTCCTACGAGCAGTACTTC. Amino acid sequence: CATRRLADSYEQYF.

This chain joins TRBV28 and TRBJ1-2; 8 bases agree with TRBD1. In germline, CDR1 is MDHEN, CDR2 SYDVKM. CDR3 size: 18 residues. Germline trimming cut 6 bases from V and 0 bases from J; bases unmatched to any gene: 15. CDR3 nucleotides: TGTGCCAGCAGACCCGACAGGGGTTTCCCAACTACTAACTATGGCTACACCTTC. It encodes CASRPDRGFPTTNYGYTF.

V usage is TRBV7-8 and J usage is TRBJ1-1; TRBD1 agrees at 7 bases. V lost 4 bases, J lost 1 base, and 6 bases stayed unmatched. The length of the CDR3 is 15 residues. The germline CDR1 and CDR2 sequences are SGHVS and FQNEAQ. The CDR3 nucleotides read TGTGCCAGCAGCTGGCCCGGGACAGAGAACACTGAAGCTTTCTTT. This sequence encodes CASSWPGTENTEAFF.

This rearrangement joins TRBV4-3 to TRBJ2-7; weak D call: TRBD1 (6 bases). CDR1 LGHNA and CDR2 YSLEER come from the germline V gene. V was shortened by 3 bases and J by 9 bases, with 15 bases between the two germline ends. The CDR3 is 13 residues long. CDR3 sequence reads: CASSQTAGTTQYF. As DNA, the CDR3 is TGCGCCAGCAGCCAGACCGCAGGGACAACGCAGTACTTC.

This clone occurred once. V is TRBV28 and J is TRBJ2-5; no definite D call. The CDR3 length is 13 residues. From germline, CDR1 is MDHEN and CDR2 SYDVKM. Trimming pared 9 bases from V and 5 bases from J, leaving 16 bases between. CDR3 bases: TGTGCCAGTACCGCGTCCATTAGCGAGACCCAGTACTTC. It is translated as CASTASISETQYF.

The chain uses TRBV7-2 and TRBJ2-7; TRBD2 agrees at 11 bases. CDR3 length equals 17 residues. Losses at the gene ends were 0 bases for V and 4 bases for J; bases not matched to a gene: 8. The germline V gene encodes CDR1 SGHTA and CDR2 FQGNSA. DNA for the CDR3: TGTGCCAGCAGCTTAGCCGTAGCGGGAGGGCCACGGTACGAGCAGTACTTC. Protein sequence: CASSLAVAGGPRYEQYF.

CDR3 protein: CASSSRQAGDTQYF. The CDR3 DNA reads as TGTGCCAGCAGTTCCCGACAGGCGGGAGATACGCAGTATTTT. The genes are TRBV6-5 and TRBJ2-3; D possibly corresponds to TRBD1 (6 bases). There are 14 residues in the CDR3. Germline loops: CDR1 MNHEY, CDR2 SVGAGI. V lost 4 bases, J lost 5 bases, and 13 bases lay in between.

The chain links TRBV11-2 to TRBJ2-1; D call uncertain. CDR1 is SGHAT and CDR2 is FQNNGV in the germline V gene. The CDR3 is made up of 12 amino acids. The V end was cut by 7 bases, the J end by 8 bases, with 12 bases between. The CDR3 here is CASTLRWDEQFF. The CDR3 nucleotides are TGTGCCAGCACCCTTAGGTGGGATGAGCAGTTCTTC.

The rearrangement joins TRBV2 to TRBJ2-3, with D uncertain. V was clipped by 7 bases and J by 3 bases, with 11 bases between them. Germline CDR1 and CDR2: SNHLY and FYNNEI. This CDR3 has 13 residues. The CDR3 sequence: CASNNRLTDTQYF. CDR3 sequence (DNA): TGTGCCAGCAACAATAGATTAACAGATACGCAGTATTTT.

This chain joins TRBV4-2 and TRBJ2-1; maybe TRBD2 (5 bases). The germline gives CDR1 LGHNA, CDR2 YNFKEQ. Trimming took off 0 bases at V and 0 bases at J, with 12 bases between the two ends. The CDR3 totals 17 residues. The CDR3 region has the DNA TGTGCCAGCAGCCAAGATAGGTGGGAGAACTCCTACAATGAGCAGTTCTTC. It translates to CASSQDRWENSYNEQFF.

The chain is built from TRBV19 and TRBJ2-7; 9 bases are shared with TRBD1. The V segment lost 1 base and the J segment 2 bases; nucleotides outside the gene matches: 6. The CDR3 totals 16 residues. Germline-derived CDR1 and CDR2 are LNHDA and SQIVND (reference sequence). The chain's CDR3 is CASSIAGTGSTYEQYF. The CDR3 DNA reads TGTGCCAGTAGTATAGCCGGGACAGGGTCTACCTACGAGCAGTACTTC.

CDR3 residues: CASSLEGSSYEQYF. The CDR3 coding sequence is TGCGCCAGCAGCTTGGAAGGCTCAAGCTACGAGCAGTACTTC. The gene calls are TRBV5-1 and TRBJ2-7; D gene unclear. The V gene lost 0 bases and the J gene lost 3 bases, with 10 bases spanning the gap. Germline CDR1 SGHRS, CDR2 YFSETQ. The CDR3 has 14 residues. The full variable domain, with the rest looked up from reference TRBV5-1 and TRBJ2-7, is KAGVTQTPRYLIKTRGQQVTLSCSPISGHRSVSWYQQTPGQGLQFLFEYFSETQRNKGNFPGRFSGRQFSNSRSEMNVSTLELGDSALYLCASSLEGSSYEQYFGPGTRLTVT.

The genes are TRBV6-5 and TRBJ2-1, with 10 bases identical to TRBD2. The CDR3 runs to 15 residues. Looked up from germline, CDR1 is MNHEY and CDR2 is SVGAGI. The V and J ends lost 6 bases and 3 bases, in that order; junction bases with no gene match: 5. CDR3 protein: CASRSPSGSYNEQFF. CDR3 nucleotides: TGTGCCAGCAGAAGTCCTAGCGGGAGCTACAATGAGCAGTTCTTC.

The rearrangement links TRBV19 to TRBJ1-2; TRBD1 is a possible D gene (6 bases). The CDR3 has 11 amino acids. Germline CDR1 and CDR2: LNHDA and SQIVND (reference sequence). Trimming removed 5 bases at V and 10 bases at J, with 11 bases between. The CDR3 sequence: CASSAWTDYTF. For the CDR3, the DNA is TGTGCCAGTAGTGCCTGGACAGACTACACCTTC.

For the CDR3, the DNA is TGTGCCAGCAGAGGGACAGCTTTCTACGAGCAGTACTTC. Residues: CASRGTAFYEQYF. The V call is TRBV28, the J call TRBJ2-7; TRBD1 matches 7 bases. The germline CDR1 and CDR2 sequences are MDHEN and SYDVKM. There are 13 residues in the CDR3. With 6 bases clipped from V and 3 bases from J, the junction kept 5 bases outside the gene matches.

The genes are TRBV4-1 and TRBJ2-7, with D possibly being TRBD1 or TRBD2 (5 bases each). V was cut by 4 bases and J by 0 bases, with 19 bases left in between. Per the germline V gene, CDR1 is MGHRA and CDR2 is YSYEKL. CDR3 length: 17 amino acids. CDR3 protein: CASSPRPPGPSSYEQYF. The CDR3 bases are TGCGCCAGCAGCCCCCGTCCACCGGGACCGTCCTCCTACGAGCAGTACTTC.

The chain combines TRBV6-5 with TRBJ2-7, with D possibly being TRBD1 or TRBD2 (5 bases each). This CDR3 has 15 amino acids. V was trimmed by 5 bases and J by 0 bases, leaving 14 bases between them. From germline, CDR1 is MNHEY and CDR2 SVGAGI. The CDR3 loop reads CASSREGPLSYEQYF. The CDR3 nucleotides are TGTGCCAGCAGTCGCGAGGGACCGCTCTCCTACGAGCAGTACTTC.

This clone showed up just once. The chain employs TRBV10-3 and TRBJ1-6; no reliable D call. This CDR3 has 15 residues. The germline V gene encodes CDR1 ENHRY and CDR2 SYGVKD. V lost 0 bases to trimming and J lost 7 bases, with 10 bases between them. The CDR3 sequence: CAISESGGGNSPLHF. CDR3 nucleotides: TGTGCCATCAGTGAGTCGGGCGGAGGGAATTCACCCCTCCACTTT.

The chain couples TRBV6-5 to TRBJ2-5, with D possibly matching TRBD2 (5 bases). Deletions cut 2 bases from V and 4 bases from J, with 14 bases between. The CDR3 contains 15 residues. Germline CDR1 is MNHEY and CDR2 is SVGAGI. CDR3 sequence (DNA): TGTGCCAGCAGTTACGGGCTCCTAGCAGGAGAGACCCAGTACTTC. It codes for CASSYGLLAGETQYF.